One T cell receptor beta chain is described in this entry. V lost 3 bases and J lost 2; bases outside the gene matches: 9. The length of the CDR3 is 16 residues. CDR1 is DFQATT, CDR2 SNEGSKA, per germline (reference sequence). Method: immunoSEQ multiplex PCR; TCRdb's copy keeps in-frame clones and lacks some. The sample contains 400,000 to 500,000 clones, around 86% of which appear only once. The sample is drawn from a study of blood T cell repertoires in COVID-19. Study-wide background: The origin of the acute and convalescent COVID-19 samples was the United States, Italy and Spain. From T cells, B-cell-depleted T cells, or PBMCs came the material, which was cDNA or gDNA.

The V call is TRBV20-1, the J call TRBJ2-7, with 11 positions matching TRBD2. Material for sequencing was peripheral blood. This TCR was sampled from a woman aged 30 to 39 with active or convalescent COVID-19. The CDR3 DNA follows: TGCAGTGCTAGTCGCGCTAGCGGGGGGTCCCCCTACGAGCAGTACTTC. Encoded protein: CSASRASGGSPYEQYF.